The present T cell receptor beta chain was sequenced within a study of CD8+CD57+ T cells in acquired aplastic anemia. Study in general: Sorted CD4+ and CD8+ cells gave an average of approximately 3 ug of DNA.

Points on this clonotype: Its target is not known.

Genomic DNA, serving as template, underwent TCR beta VDJ and CDR3 profiling. TCRdb reprocessed the reads with MiXCR, giving one entry per CDR3 protein. The top ten hold about 60% of the sample, which has 200,000 or so distinct CDR3 sequences, about 60% seen once. In patients chosen for sequencing, flow cytometry had shown CD8+CD57+ cell expansion. Therapy had not been given to patients before blood sampling. General study findings and limits: In common between the patients and the controls were approximately 28 CD8+ CDR3 sequences.

The sample consisted of sorted CD4+, CD8+, or CD8+CD57+ T cells (not recorded which) from PBMCs. The sequence derives from a human donor with aplastic anemia.

CDR3 coding DNA: TGTGCCAGCAGCCAAACGCCCCAGCGGGGGACAGAGACCCAGTACTTC. Amino acid sequence: CASSQTPQRGTETQYF. The V gene is TRBV7-9, the J gene TRBJ2-5; 8 positions match TRBD2. Germline V gene lookup returns CDR1 SEHNR and CDR2 FQNEAQ (reference sequence). The length of the CDR3 is 16 residues. V lost 5 bases, J lost 4 bases, and 12 bases stayed unmatched.